One T cell receptor beta chain is described in this entry. This clonotype was seen at least ten times. No cognate antigen has been identified for it. One base away there is no much larger clone; base qualities are not given. The sample belongs to a study of regulatory T cells in long-lasting Graves disease listed by TCRdb under 2021. Study-level background: Newly diagnosed Graves' disease patients had taken antithyroid drugs for less than 3 months. The study was registered as a clinical trial and conducted in China. A total of around 35 samples underwent TCR sequencing: about 13 from persistent and around 20 from newly diagnosed Graves' disease patients. Patients with persistent Graves' disease were compared with patients with newly diagnosed Graves' disease using TCR sequencing and RNA sequencing of peripheral blood.

CDR1 MNHNS and CDR2 SASEGT were looked up in the germline V gene. The CDR3 numbers 16 residues from cysteine through phenylalanine. The read is trimmed to its CDR3 DNA, 48 bases read in frame from base 1. V has 1 base trimmed and J has 5 bases trimmed; junction bases matching no gene number 10. Broad study findings and their caveats: As a limitation, the authors acknowledged that the small sample size may reduce accuracy. Persistent Graves' disease patients showed lower TCR Shannon entropy and fewer highly expanded clones than newly diagnosed patients, suggesting clonal expansion. TRBV28, TRBJ1-2 and TRBJ2-5 were preferentially used in persistent disease, while TRBV20-1 and TRBJ2-1 were favored in newly diagnosed disease. Patients with persistent disease shared more public clonotypes (approximately 2,500) than newly diagnosed patients did (nearly 1,000). Peripheral blood alone was examined, since thyroid tissue, which constituted the primary lesion, could not be accessed. Only the TCR beta chain was sequenced and analyzed.

Reading the label with the study, this specimen's time point is: newly diagnosed GD, antithyroid drugs for less than 3 months. RNA was extracted from PBMCs in TRIzol for both TCR sequencing and RNA sequencing. The diagnosis of Graves' disease was made according to American Thyroid Association guidelines. Patients were recruited from an endocrinology department in Xi'an, China. From each patient, around 9.3 milliliters of peripheral blood was collected into an EDTA anticoagulant tube. Ficoll Paque Plus density gradient separation was used to isolate PBMCs, and no further T cell sorting was done. An Agilent 2100 Bioanalyzer and agarose gel were used to check RNA quality, while a NanoDrop 2000 measured RNA concentration. To prepare the library, multiplex PCR was applied. Instrument used: Illumina HiSeq 4000. iRepertoire HTBI primers and Arm-PCR amplification of CDR3 regions were used to construct TCR beta libraries. Before sequencing, the PCR products went through gel purification. On the study's bioinformatics: Gene usage analysis of CDR3 amino acid clonotypes used the 62 TRBV and about 13 TRBJ segments found across samples. COPE and FqMerger were used to merge filtered high-quality paired reads into contigs. BLAST was used to align contigs to IMGT TRBV, TRBD and TRBJ reference genes, with CDR3 defined following IMGT. Any clonotype with a frequency above 0.1% was counted as a highly expanded clone. Repertoire diversity was measured by Shannon entropy, and V-J evenness by the Gini coefficient. Clonotypes shared by more than one individual were considered public. TCRdb ran its own pipeline on the public reads, namely fastp trimming at Q25 and MiXCR clone calling, and kept in-frame beta chains. Each entry is one CDR3 protein sequence, shown with its most common DNA and genes. None of the V and J calls come from the authors' own analysis; TCRdb made them. The sample records around 250,000 distinct CDR3 sequences, around a sixth of which are singletons. The ten largest clones represent 12% to 15% of the sample.

The same sample was also used in a study of T cells in Graves' hyperthyroidism and ophthalmopathy. The second study, in turn, reports: Graves' hyperthyroidism was defined as stable when no progression to ophthalmopathy occurred over 18 months of follow-up. Hyperthyroidism patients were newly diagnosed, with disease duration under 2 months, and aged 18 to 65 years. Exclusion was applied to patients with uncontrolled infections, other autoimmune diseases, pregnancy or lactation. Diagnoses relied on clinical symptoms, serum thyroxine and TRAb, thyroid ultrasound and orbital computed tomography. The TCR CDR3 was subjected to a first round of RT-PCR using the HTBI primer set and the Qiagen OneStep RT-PCR kit. Most expanded thyroid clonotypes (frequency above 0.001) were also detected in blood, a finding suggesting that blood repertoires may reflect thyroid immune responses. A 13 V-J signature model separated ophthalmopathy from stable hyperthyroidism, with around 91% sensitivity and roughly 82% specificity in cross-validation and 80%/75% in testing. During validation, the model predicted progression to ophthalmopathy a median of roughly 7.1 months ahead of onset, with more than 60% sensitivity and 72.22% specificity. To identify TCR V-J signatures that set the groups apart, the researchers used a discovery cohort of 100 patients, made up of around 40 with Graves' ophthalmopathy and some 55 with stable Graves' hyperthyroidism. Prospective prediction of ophthalmopathy was tested in an independent validation cohort consisting of fewer than 20 hyperthyroidism patients and about 17 patients who later progressed to ophthalmopathy. The 95 to 100 discovery patients were divided at random into training and test sets in a 7:3 ratio. In about 6 Graves' hyperthyroidism patients, the study also compared T-cell repertoires from thyroid tissue with T-cell repertoires from blood. After sampling, hyperthyroidism patients received methimazole starting at 30 mg daily, and ophthalmopathy patients received high-dose intravenous methylprednisolone. Libraries were constructed in a second round of multiplex PCR, after which size selection and purification were carried out. The libraries were sequenced on an Illumina HiSeq2000 using paired-end 100 bp reads. SOAPnuke was used to process the raw data, with reads discarded if the reads contained adapters or uncalled bases, had a mean Phred below 15, or lacked an exact constant-primer or identifier match. High-quality paired reads were merged using COPE v1.2.5, and each unique nucleotide sequence was defined as a clonotype. Clonotypes were aligned to IMGT TRBV, TRBD and TRBJ reference segments using MiTCR v1.1. Analysis was restricted to V-J combinations with a frequency above 0.0001, which covered approximately 99% of repertoires. A TCS score was defined as the ratio of F50 (clonal expansion) to E x V (chaos), with BLOSUM62-based TCRdist applied between CDR3 peptides within each V-J. Welch's t-statistics and random forest reduced around 520 V-J features to roughly 13, which were used in a naive Bayes classifier (R e1071). No statistical method was used to set the sample size in advance, and investigators knew the group allocation. TCR Vbeta CDR3 sequencing of roughly 140 peripheral blood samples (over 40 ophthalmopathy, roughly 74 hyperthyroidism and approximately 17 progressor patients) is reported in the paper.

The sequence joins TRBV6-1 to TRBJ1-1; 7 central bases correspond to TRBD1. This sequence originates from a woman aged 25-40 years with Graves disease. Donor details come from another sample of the same person, matched by shared clones. The source was peripheral blood mononuclear cells (PBMCs), collected at new diagnosis, from a patient treated with antithyroid drugs. For the CDR3, the sequence is CASSEDMTGSWTEAFF. The DNA sequence is given as TGTGCCAGCAGTGAAGATATGACAGGGTCATGGACTGAAGCTTTCTTT.